These T cell receptor beta chains were read from a single sample in a study of blood T cell repertoires in COVID-19. Sequenced by immunoSEQ multiplex PCR; TCRdb stores in-frame clones only, minus some. The sample has about 190,000 clones; around four fifths are singletons. Sequenced: peripheral blood. The receptors originated from a woman aged 80 or over with active or convalescent COVID-19. The CDR3 runs from the conserved cysteine through the conserved F or W. The D gene is left open where the match is weak. Only some rows state a clone size, as once, few, many or a class for expanded clones.

clone_size,v_call,d_call,j_call,cdr3_aa,cdr3_nt
once,TRBV7-8,NA,TRBJ1-1,CASSLDSPTEAFF,TGTGCCAGCAGCTTAGATAGTCCCACTGAAGCTTTCTTT
once,TRBV6-5,NA,TRBJ1-6,CASSYIPTGNNSPLHF,TGTGCCAGCAGTTATATCCCGACAGGCAATAATTCACCCCTCCACTTT
few,TRBV5-6,NA,TRBJ1-2,CASSRRVRGGYTF,TGTGCCAGCAGCCGCCGAGTGAGAGGAGGCTACACCTTC
NA,TRBV7-2,TRBD2,TRBJ2-7,CASSPGLAGEQYF,TGTGCCAGCAGCCCGGGACTAGCGGGGGAGCAGTACTTC
NA,TRBV6-1,NA,TRBJ1-5,CASSEALRGSDSNQPQHF,TGTGCCAGCAGTGAAGCGCTTCGGGGGTCGGATAGCAATCAGCCCCAGCATTTT
few,TRBV27,TRBD1,TRBJ1-1,CASKSTGATRVTFF,TGTGCCAGCAAATCAACAGGGGCCACCAGAGTGACTTTCTTT
NA,TRBV9,NA,TRBJ2-3,CASSVALGDTQYF,TGTGCCAGCAGCGTAGCTCTCGGGGATACGCAGTATTTT
once,TRBV7-8,TRBD2,TRBJ2-2,CASSLLGTSDTGELFF,TGTGCCAGCAGCTTATTAGGGACTAGCGACACCGGGGAGCTGTTTTTT
NA,TRBV28,NA,TRBJ2-3,CASSLSPWRGWGTDTQYF,TGTGCCAGCAGTTTATCACCTTGGCGGGGATGGGGCACAGATACGCAGTATTTT
once,TRBV5-1,NA,TRBJ2-2,CASSVQGPGELFF,TGCGCCAGCAGCGTACAGGGCCCCGGGGAGCTGTTTTTT
NA,TRBV5-1,TRBD2,TRBJ2-5,CASGFPGGQETQYF,TGCGCCAGCGGGTTTCCGGGGGGGCAAGAGACCCAGTACTTC
NA,TRBV5-1,TRBD1,TRBJ1-4,CASSLMGQGNEKLFF,TGCGCCAGCAGCTTGATGGGACAGGGAAATGAAAAACTGTTTTTT
NA,TRBV5-8,NA,TRBJ1-5,CASSLALSGGNQPQHF,TGTGCCAGCAGCTTGGCCCTGAGCGGCGGCAATCAGCCCCAGCATTTT
few,TRBV19,NA,TRBJ1-1,CASSRGSRTRLNTEAFF,TGTGCCAGTAGTAGGGGATCCCGGACACGCCTGAACACTGAAGCTTTCTTT
NA,TRBV7-9,NA,TRBJ2-3,CASSQSGVSTDTQYF,TGTGCCAGCAGCCAATCGGGGGTTAGCACAGATACGCAGTATTTT
NA,TRBV4-1,NA,TRBJ2-1,CASSHPLDYNEQFF,TGCGCCAGCAGCCATCCTCTAGACTACAATGAGCAGTTCTTC
NA,TRBV18,NA,TRBJ1-2,CASSLPGAGLNYGYTF,TGTGCCAGCTCACTGCCCGGTGCAGGACTCAACTATGGCTACACCTTC
NA,TRBV7-2,NA,TRBJ2-5,CASSLAPWQSYQETQYF,TGTGCCAGCAGCTTAGCACCGTGGCAGTCGTACCAAGAGACCCAGTACTTC
NA,TRBV20-1,NA,TRBJ1-2,CSVASGDGYTF,TGCAGTGTCGCGTCAGGGGATGGCTACACCTTC
NA,TRBV12-3/TRBV12-4,NA,TRBJ1-1,CASSLHAGEAFF,TGTGCCAGCAGTTTACACGCAGGGGAAGCTTTCTTT
NA,TRBV5-1,TRBD2,TRBJ2-3,CASSGLAGGQGSDTQYF,TGCGCCAGCAGCGGACTAGCGGGGGGCCAGGGGTCAGATACGCAGTATTTT
once,TRBV5-4,TRBD2,TRBJ2-5,CASSLGREGETQYF,TGTGCCAGCAGCTTGGGTAGGGAGGGGGAGACCCAGTACTTC
NA,TRBV2,TRBD1,TRBJ2-7,CASNRGRYEQYF,TGTGCCAGCAACAGGGGGCGTTACGAGCAGTACTTC
NA,TRBV9,NA,TRBJ2-7,CASSVLGAEQYF,TGTGCCAGCAGCGTCCTAGGCGCCGAGCAGTACTTC
few,TRBV9,TRBD2,TRBJ2-3,CASSPQAGGGTDTQYF,TGTGCCAGCAGCCCCCAAGCGGGGGGGGGCACAGATACGCAGTATTTT
NA,TRBV27,NA,TRBJ1-1,CASSFYMNTEAFF,TGTGCCAGCAGTTTTTACATGAACACTGAAGCTTTCTTT
NA,TRBV18,NA,TRBJ2-5,CASSGRTGQETQYF,TGTGCCAGCTCCGGGCGCACAGGGCAGGAGACCCAGTACTTC
once,TRBV28,NA,TRBJ1-2,CASRPGGGYNYGYTF,TGTGCCAGCAGACCTGGGGGGGGCTATAACTATGGCTACACCTTC
NA,TRBV11-2,NA,TRBJ1-2,CASSLGQRAGGYTF,TGTGCCAGCAGCCTCGGACAGAGGGCCGGGGGCTACACCTTC
NA,TRBV7-9,TRBD2,TRBJ2-1,CASSLRLAGPYNEQFF,TGTGCCAGCAGCTTAAGACTAGCGGGGCCTTACAATGAGCAGTTCTTC
NA,TRBV19,NA,TRBJ1-2,CASSLVGGGGYTF,TGTGCCAGTAGCCTCGTAGGGGGTGGCGGCTACACCTTC
NA,TRBV4-3,NA,TRBJ1-1,CASSQEIRGTEAFF,TGCGCCAGCAGCCAAGAGATTCGGGGGACTGAAGCTTTCTTT
NA,TRBV4-1,NA,TRBJ1-4,CASSQDRAVANEKLFF,TGCGCCAGCAGCCAAGATCGCGCGGTAGCTAATGAAAAACTGTTTTTT
NA,TRBV5-6,TRBD1,TRBJ1-4,CASSLSRGTGHEKLFF,TGTGCCAGCAGCTTGTCCCGGGGGACAGGTCATGAAAAACTGTTTTTT
NA,TRBV7-9,TRBD1,TRBJ1-6,CASSFLTGINSPLHF,TGTGCCAGCAGCTTTCTGACAGGGATTAATTCACCCCTCCACTTT
NA,TRBV28,NA,TRBJ1-1,CASVYSGGTYRMNTEAFF,TGTGCCAGCGTCTATTCCGGGGGAACGTATCGCATGAACACTGAAGCTTTCTTT